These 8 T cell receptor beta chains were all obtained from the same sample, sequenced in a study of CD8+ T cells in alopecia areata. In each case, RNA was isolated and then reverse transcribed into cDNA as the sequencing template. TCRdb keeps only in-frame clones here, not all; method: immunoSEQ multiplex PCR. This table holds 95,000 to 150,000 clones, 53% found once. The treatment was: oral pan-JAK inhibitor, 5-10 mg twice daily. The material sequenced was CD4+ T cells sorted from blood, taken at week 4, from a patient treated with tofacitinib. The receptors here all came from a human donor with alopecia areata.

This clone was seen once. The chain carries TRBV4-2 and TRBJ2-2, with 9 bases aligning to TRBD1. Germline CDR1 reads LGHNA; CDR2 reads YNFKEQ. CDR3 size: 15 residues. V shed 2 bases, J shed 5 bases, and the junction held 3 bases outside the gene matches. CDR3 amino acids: CASSQPGTGTGELFF. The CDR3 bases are TGTGCCAGCAGCCAACCCGGGACAGGGACCGGGGAGCTGTTTTTT.

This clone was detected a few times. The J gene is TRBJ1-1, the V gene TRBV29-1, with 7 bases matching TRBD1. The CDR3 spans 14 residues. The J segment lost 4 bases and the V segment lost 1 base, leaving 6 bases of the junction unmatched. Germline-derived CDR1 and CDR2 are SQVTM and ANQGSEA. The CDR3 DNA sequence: TGCAGCGTTGAAGGAGGGACAGTGGGCACTGAAGCTTTCTTT. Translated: CSVEGGTVGTEAFF.

The CDR3 DNA reads TGTGCCACCAGGGGCCTTAGCAATCAGCCCCAGCATTTT. Its protein product is CATRGLSNQPQHF. The V call is TRBV10-3, the J call TRBJ1-5, with D possibly TRBD1 on 6 matching bases. Germline V lookup: CDR1 ENHRY, CDR2 SYGVKD. V gave up 10 bases and J gave up 0 bases, with 10 bases separating them. CDR3 size: 13 residues.

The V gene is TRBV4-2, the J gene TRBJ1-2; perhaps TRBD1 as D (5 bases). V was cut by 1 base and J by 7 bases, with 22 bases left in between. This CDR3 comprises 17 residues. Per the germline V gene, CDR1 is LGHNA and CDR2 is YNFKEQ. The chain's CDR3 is CASSQGRLRQDRGGYTF. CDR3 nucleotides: TGTGCCAGCAGCCAAGGGAGACTACGGCAGGATAGGGGTGGCTACACCTTC.

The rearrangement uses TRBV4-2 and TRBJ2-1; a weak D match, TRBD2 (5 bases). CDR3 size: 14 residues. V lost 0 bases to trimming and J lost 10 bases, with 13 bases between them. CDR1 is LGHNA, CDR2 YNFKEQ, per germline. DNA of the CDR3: TGTGCCAGCAGCCAAGAACCACTAGGTTCGGAGCAGTTCTTC. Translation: CASSQEPLGSEQFF.

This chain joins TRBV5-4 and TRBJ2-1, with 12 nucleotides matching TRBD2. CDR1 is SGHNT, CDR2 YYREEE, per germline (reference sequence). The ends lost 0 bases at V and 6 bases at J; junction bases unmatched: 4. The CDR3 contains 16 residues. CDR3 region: CASSLGGLAGFNEQFF. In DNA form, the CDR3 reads TGTGCCAGCAGCTTGGGCGGACTAGCGGGGTTCAATGAGCAGTTCTTC.

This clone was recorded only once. The CDR3 DNA is TGTGCCAGCCCCGGGACACTCGGCGGGGAGCTGTTTTTT. Protein sequence: CASPGTLGGELFF. This chain uses TRBV6-1 with TRBJ2-2, with TRBD1 as a possible D gene (6 bases). V was cut by 8 bases and J by 7 bases, with 14 bases left in between. Germline values: CDR1 MNHNS, CDR2 SASEGT. The CDR3 loop spans 13 amino acids.

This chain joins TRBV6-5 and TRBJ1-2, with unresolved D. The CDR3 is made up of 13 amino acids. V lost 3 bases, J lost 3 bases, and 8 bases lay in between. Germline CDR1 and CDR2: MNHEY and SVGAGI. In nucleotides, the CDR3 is TGTGCCAGCAGTTATGGGCAGTACTATGGCTACACCTTC. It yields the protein CASSYGQYYGYTF.